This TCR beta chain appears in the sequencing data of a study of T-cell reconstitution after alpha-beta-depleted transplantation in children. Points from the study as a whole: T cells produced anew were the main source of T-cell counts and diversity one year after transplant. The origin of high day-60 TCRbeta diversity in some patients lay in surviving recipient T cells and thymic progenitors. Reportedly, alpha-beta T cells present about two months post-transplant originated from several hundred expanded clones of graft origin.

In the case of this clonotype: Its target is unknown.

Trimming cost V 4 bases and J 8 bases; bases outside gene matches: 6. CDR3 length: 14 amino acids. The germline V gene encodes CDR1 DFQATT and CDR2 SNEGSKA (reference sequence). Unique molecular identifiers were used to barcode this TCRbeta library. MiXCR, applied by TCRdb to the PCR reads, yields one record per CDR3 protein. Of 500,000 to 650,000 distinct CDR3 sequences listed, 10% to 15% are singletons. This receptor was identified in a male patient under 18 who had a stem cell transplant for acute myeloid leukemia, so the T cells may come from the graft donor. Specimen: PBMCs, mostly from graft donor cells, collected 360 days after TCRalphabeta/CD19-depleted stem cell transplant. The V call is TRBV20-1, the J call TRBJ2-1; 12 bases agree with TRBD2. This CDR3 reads CSATPSGRVDEQFF. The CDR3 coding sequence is TGCAGTGCTACACCTAGCGGGAGGGTTGATGAGCAGTTCTTC.